What follows is one T cell receptor (beta chain) and its context. This record comes from a study of blood T cell repertoires in COVID-19. About the research overall: Both acute and convalescent COVID-19 samples were obtained from the United States, Italy and Spain. T cells, B-cell-depleted T cells, or PBMCs supplied cDNA or gDNA.

The V gene's germline CDR1 is LNHNV and CDR2 YYDKDF (reference sequence). V was shortened by 0 bases and J by 4 bases, with 10 bases between the two germline ends. The CDR3 is 15 amino acids. Original analysis: How many nucleated cells were present was estimated from reference gene primer amplification. Sequenced by immunoSEQ multiplex PCR; TCRdb stores in-frame clones only, minus some. Clone size and the V and J calls come from that table; the DNA yielded D and trimming. Counted here are about 230,000 clones, approximately 80% occurring once; the ten biggest clones make up more than 25%. The TCR was taken from a man between 40 and 49 years old with acute or convalescent COVID-19. The material sequenced was peripheral blood. This chain links TRBV15 with TRBJ1-5; D uncertain. The CDR3 DNA follows: TGTGCCACCAGCAGAGATTCCGGGTTTAATCAGCCCCAGCATTTT. Translation gives CATSRDSGFNQPQHF.